What follows are 20 T cell receptor beta chains derived from one specimen sequenced in a study of cytomegalovirus exposure and HLA in healthy donors. The PCR used 60 Vbeta and 13 Jbeta primers. Produced via immunoSEQ multiplex PCR; TCRdb's table is partial and in-frame only. Altogether 130,000 or so clones are present, over 75% being singletons, with the ten largest covering about 1.8%. Sequenced material: PBMCs. The receptor set was obtained from a man aged 40-55 years in good health and CMV-seronegative.

V usage is TRBV7-6 and J usage is TRBJ2-7; TRBD1 might be the D (6 bases). This CDR3 is built from 15 residues. CDR1 is SGHVS, CDR2 FNYEAQ, per germline. Trimming shortened V by 0 bases and J by 4 bases, and 13 bases separated the two germline ends. Here the CDR3 DNA reads TGTGCCAGCAGCTTAGCGCAGGACAGAACATACGAGCAGTACTTC. Its protein is CASSLAQDRTYEQYF.

On this clone itself: This sample also contains other DNA sequences that code for the same CDR3. The rearrangement uses TRBV7-2 and TRBJ1-1; D not certain. V was trimmed by 2 bases and J by 0 bases, leaving 7 bases between them. The CDR3 is 14 residues long. Looked up from germline, CDR1 is SGHTA and CDR2 is FQGNSA. The CDR3 is CASSLTELNTEAFF. In nucleotides, the CDR3 is TGTGCCAGCAGCTTAACAGAACTGAACACTGAAGCTTTCTTT.

This chain uses TRBV9 with TRBJ2-7; 10 positions agree with TRBD1. Germline values: CDR1 SGDLS, CDR2 YYNGEE. The CDR3 consists of 13 residues. The junction had 7 bases not matched to a gene; V was cut back by 7 bases and J by 6 bases. CDR3 sequence (DNA): TGTGCCAGCTCAAGACAGGGGGCGTCCGAGCAGTACTTC. This codes for CASSRQGASEQYF.

The chain has TRBV5-1 and TRBJ2-7; 7 bases are shared with TRBD1. Unmatched junction bases numbered 7, after V lost 4 bases and J lost 3 bases. The CDR3 loop spans 14 amino acids. Germline V gives CDR1 SGHRS, CDR2 YFSETQ. Written as DNA, the CDR3 is TGCGCCAGCAGCGCCCACGGGACAGACTACGAGCAGTACTTC. Its protein product is CASSAHGTDYEQYF.

CDR3: CASSSGLAESDEQFF. The CDR3 coding sequence is TGTGCCAGCAGTTCTGGACTAGCAGAGTCCGATGAGCAGTTCTTC. The genes are TRBV6-1 and TRBJ2-1; 8 bases map to TRBD2. The CDR3 extends over 15 amino acids. Germline CDR1 reads MNHNS; CDR2 reads SASEGT. After removal of 5 bases from V and 8 bases from J, the junction contained 11 bases not matched to a gene.

This chain connects TRBV4-2 to TRBJ2-1, with D perhaps TRBD1 (6 bases). The V gene's germline CDR1 is LGHNA and CDR2 YNFKEQ. Trimming took off 4 bases at V and 2 bases at J, with 18 bases between the two ends. The CDR3 runs 17 residues. For the CDR3, the DNA is TGTGCCAGCAGCCGCCAACTGACAGGTCCGACCTACAATGAGCAGTTCTTC. This gives the protein CASSRQLTGPTYNEQFF.

The V and J genes are TRBV6-5 and TRBJ1-6; unclear D gene. The CDR3 extends over 14 amino acids. Germline V lookup: CDR1 MNHEY, CDR2 SVGAGI. V shed 6 bases and J shed 3 bases, with 9 bases lying between them. In DNA form, the CDR3 reads TGTGCCAGCAGGTACAGCCTCTATAATTCACCCCTCCACTTT. As protein: CASRYSLYNSPLHF.

The chain employs TRBV9 and TRBJ2-1; 8 bases are shared with TRBD2. The CDR3 spans 16 residues. The junction had 8 bases not matched to a gene; V was cut back by 0 bases and J by 6 bases. Germline lookup yields CDR1 SGDLS and CDR2 YYNGEE. CDR3 bases: TGTGCCAGCAGCGTAGGTGCGGGACTAGTGGGCAATGAGCAGTTCTTC. It yields the protein CASSVGAGLVGNEQFF.

V usage is TRBV2 and J usage is TRBJ1-2; D gene ambiguous. V was clipped by 2 bases and J by 8 bases, with 6 bases between them. The length of the CDR3 is 11 residues. Germline V gene sequence: CDR1 SNHLY, CDR2 FYNNEI. CDR3 in amino acids: CASSESVGYTF. In DNA, the CDR3 is TGTGCCAGCAGTGAATCCGTCGGCTACACCTTC.

This clone was seen a handful of times. The genes are TRBV18 and TRBJ1-3; 9 bases fit TRBD1. The V gene's germline CDR1 is KGHSH and CDR2 LQKENI. Trimming removed 4 bases from V and 7 bases from J; junction bases left unmatched: 5. The CDR3 runs to 14 residues. CDR3 bases: TGTGCCAGCTCACTGGACAGGGGTCTGAACACCATATATTTT. Its translation is CASSLDRGLNTIYF.

V gene TRBV29-1 combines with J gene TRBJ2-5; 8 nucleotides match TRBD2. The germline V gene has CDR1 SQVTM and CDR2 ANQGSEA. The V and J ends lost 8 bases and 5 bases, in that order; junction bases with no gene match: 13. The CDR3 has 14 amino acids. CDR3 DNA sequence: TGCAGCACAAAACTCGGGACTAGTGGGGAGACCCAGTACTTC. This translates into CSTKLGTSGETQYF.

This chain links TRBV28 with TRBJ1-1; D unclear. The length of the CDR3 is 17 residues. Germline V lookup: CDR1 MDHEN, CDR2 SYDVKM. V shed 2 bases and J shed 0 bases, with 16 bases lying between them. CDR3 in amino acids: CASSLLRSSMMNTEAFF. The CDR3 nucleotides read TGTGCCAGCAGTTTACTACGATCGAGTATGATGAACACTGAAGCTTTCTTT.

The chain links TRBV5-1 to TRBJ2-3; 13 bases agree with TRBD2. Trimming at V came to 4 bases and at J to 4 bases, leaving 15 bases not matched to a gene. CDR1 SGHRS and CDR2 YFSETQ come from the germline V gene. This CDR3 spans 19 amino acids. The CDR3: CASSNVLTSGGPSADTQYF. The DNA of the CDR3 is TGCGCCAGCAGCAACGTCCTGACTAGCGGGGGGCCGAGCGCAGATACGCAGTATTTT.

This clone showed up just a few times. CDR3 residues: CASSLGLVARPYEQYF. The DNA for the CDR3 is TGTGCCAGCAGCTTAGGGTTAGTTGCCCGCCCCTACGAGCAGTACTTC. The genes are TRBV7-9 and TRBJ2-7; D gene uncertain. Germline CDR1 SEHNR, CDR2 FQNEAQ (reference sequence). CDR3 length: 16 residues. V was pared by 1 base and J by 2 bases, with 15 bases between.

V gene TRBV30 combines with J gene TRBJ1-1, with a possible D match to TRBD1 (6 bases). Germline assignment: CDR1 GTSNPN and CDR2 SVGIG (reference sequence). The CDR3 runs 13 residues. Trimming removed 0 bases at V and 4 bases at J, with 9 bases between. The CDR3 spells CAWSVQGRTEAFF. CDR3 coding DNA: TGTGCCTGGAGTGTACAGGGTCGCACTGAAGCTTTCTTT.

The CDR3 DNA reads as TGTGCCAGCAGCTTAGGTTCGGGGGGTTTAAACTATGGCTACACCTTC. Encoded protein: CASSLGSGGLNYGYTF. This chain connects TRBV7-9 to TRBJ1-2; tentative D call: TRBD1 (5 bases). CDR1 is SEHNR, CDR2 FQNEAQ, per germline (reference sequence). The CDR3 runs to 16 residues. V was shortened by 1 base and J by 2 bases, with 14 bases between the two germline ends.

V and J are TRBV5-1 and TRBJ2-5; the match to TRBD1 covers 10 bases. The CDR3 covers 14 residues. Looked up from germline, CDR1 is SGHRS and CDR2 is YFSETQ. V gave up 4 bases and J gave up 3 bases; unmatched junction bases: 3. This CDR3 is CASSRTGGKETQYF. The CDR3 DNA sequence: TGCGCCAGCAGCAGGACAGGGGGAAAAGAGACCCAGTACTTC.

V and J are TRBV2 and TRBJ1-5; unclear D gene. V was clipped by 3 bases and J by 9 bases, with 18 bases between them. The CDR3 totals 15 residues. Germline-derived CDR1 and CDR2 are SNHLY and FYNNEI. DNA of the CDR3: TGTGCCAGCAGTGACGCGGTCAGCGTGATACCGCCCCAGCATTTT. Translating gives CASSDAVSVIPPQHF.

This chain joins TRBV6-5 and TRBJ2-5; D is perhaps TRBD2 (5 bases). Germline CDR1 is MNHEY and CDR2 is SVGAGI. V lost 6 bases, J lost 1 base, and 9 bases lay in between. CDR3 length equals 13 residues. CDR3 protein: CASRLGAQETQYF. The CDR3 nucleotides are TGTGCCAGCAGACTGGGAGCCCAAGAGACCCAGTACTTC.

The chain links TRBV27 to TRBJ2-3; 7 bases fit TRBD1. This CDR3 is 17 amino acids long. Trimming at V came to 1 base and at J to 0 bases, leaving 7 bases not matched to a gene. Germline CDR1 reads MNHEY; CDR2 reads SMNVEV (reference sequence). The CDR3 sequence is CASSLYPGGSSTDTQYF. The CDR3 DNA sequence: TGTGCCAGCAGTTTATACCCAGGGGGAAGTAGCACAGATACGCAGTATTTT.